This TCR beta chain was recovered during a study of cytomegalovirus exposure and HLA in healthy donors. PCR primers comprised 60 Vbeta and 13 Jbeta primers. The repertoire was sequenced with immunoSEQ multiplex PCR; TCRdb's copy has only in-frame clones and lacks some. The data contain fewer than 250,000 clones, 60% to 80% of them singletons. The germline V and J ends were trimmed by 6 bases and 3 bases, with 15 bases remaining between them. Germline values: CDR1 SEHNR, CDR2 FQNEAQ (reference sequence). The CDR3 is made up of 14 amino acids. Concerning this clone itself: What it binds is unknown.

General observations from the study: TCR beta sequences reportedly predicted most subjects' HLA-A and HLA-B alleles accurately.

The chain joins TRBV7-9 to TRBJ2-7, with D possibly being TRBD1 (6 bases). The sample comprised PBMCs. The TCR was taken from a male donor in good health and CMV-seronegative. CDR3 region: CASSRVGTNYEQYF. DNA for the CDR3: TGTGCCAGCAGTAGGGTGGGGACAAACTACGAGCAGTACTTC. Supplemented by reference TRBV7-9 and TRBJ2-7, the full variable domain reads DTGVSQNPRHKITKRGQNVTFRCDPISEHNRLYWYRQTLGQGPEFLTYFQNEAQLEKSRLLSDRFSAERPKGSFSTLEIQRTEQGDSAMYLCASSRVGTNYEQYFGPGTRLTVT.